This TCR beta chain was sequenced in a study of monozygotic twins with cystic fibrosis. Across the study: Roughly 3 micrograms of fragmented DNA underwent roughly 16 PCR cycles for library preparation. Study-wide results and limits: J usage was most co-twin-similar in 8 of 16 pairs, V in 13. Clonality was generally low (median about 0.0095), higher in the most severe patients. Unrelated CF individuals shared fewer identical clonotypes than monozygotic CF twins.

A remark on this clone: The antigen remains undetermined.

CDR3 size: 14 residues. Germline values: CDR1 SNHLY, CDR2 FYNNEI. V was clipped by 6 bases and J by 2 bases, with 14 bases between them. Here immunoSEQ multiplex PCR was the method, and the copy in TCRdb shows in-frame clones only, minus some. The sample lists about 7,500 clones, approximately 95% occurring once. Sequenced input: blood. V usage is TRBV2 and J usage is TRBJ2-7, with D maybe TRBD2 (6 bases). The sequence was obtained from a boy between 2 and 10 years old with cystic fibrosis. The CDR3 DNA is TGTGCCAGCAGGTCCGGGACTTTACCCTACGAGCAGTACTTC. Translated: CASRSGTLPYEQYF.